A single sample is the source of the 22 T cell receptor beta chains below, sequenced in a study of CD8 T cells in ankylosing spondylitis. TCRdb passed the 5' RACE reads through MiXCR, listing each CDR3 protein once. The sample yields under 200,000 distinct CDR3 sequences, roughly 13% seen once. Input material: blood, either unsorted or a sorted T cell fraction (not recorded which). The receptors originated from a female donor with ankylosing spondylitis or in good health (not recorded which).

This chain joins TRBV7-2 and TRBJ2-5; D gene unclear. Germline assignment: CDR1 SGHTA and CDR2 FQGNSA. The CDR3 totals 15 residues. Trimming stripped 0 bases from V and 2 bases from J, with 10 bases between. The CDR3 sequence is CASSLAQLEQETQYF. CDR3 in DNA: TGTGCCAGCAGCTTAGCGCAGCTGGAACAAGAGACCCAGTACTTC.

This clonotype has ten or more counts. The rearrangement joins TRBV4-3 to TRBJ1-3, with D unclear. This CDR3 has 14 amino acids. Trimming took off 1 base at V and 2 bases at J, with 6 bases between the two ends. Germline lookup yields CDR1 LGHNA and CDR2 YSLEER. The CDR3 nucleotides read TGCGCCAGCAGCCAAGCGGCGACTGGAAACACCATATATTTT. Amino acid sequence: CASSQAATGNTIYF.

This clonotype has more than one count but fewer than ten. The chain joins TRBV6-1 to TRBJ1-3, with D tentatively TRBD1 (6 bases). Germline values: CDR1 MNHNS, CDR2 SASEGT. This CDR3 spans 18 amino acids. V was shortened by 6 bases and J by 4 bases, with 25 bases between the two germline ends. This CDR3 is CASSRPTTGHGTGNTIYF. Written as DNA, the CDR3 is TGTGCCAGCAGCCGCCCCACAACGGGACACGGAACGGGAAACACCATATATTTT.

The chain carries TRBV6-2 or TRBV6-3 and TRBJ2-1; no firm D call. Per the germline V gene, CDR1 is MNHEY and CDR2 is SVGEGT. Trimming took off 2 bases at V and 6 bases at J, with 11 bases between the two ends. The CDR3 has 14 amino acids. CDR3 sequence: CASSYLGLFNEQFF. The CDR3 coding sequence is TGTGCCAGCAGTTACCTAGGGTTGTTCAATGAGCAGTTCTTC.

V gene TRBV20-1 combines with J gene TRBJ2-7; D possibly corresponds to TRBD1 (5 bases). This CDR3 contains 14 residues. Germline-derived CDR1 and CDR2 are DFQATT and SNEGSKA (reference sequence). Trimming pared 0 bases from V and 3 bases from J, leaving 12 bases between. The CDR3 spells CSARDRWGGYEQYF. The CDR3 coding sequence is TGCAGTGCTAGAGATCGGTGGGGCGGCTACGAGCAGTACTTC.

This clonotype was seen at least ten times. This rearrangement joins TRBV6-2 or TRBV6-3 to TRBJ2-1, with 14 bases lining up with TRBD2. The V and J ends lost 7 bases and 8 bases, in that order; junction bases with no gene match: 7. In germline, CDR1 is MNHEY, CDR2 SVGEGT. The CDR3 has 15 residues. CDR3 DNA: TGTGCCAGCATCCCCGGGACTAGCGGGAGCTATGAGCAGTTCTTC. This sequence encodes CASIPGTSGSYEQFF.

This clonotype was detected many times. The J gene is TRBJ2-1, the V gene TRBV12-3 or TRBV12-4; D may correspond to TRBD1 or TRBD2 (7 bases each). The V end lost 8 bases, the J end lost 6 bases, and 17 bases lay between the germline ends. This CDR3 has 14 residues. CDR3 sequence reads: CASHQRDSINEQFF. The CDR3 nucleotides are TGTGCCAGCCACCAGCGGGACAGCATCAATGAGCAGTTCTTC.

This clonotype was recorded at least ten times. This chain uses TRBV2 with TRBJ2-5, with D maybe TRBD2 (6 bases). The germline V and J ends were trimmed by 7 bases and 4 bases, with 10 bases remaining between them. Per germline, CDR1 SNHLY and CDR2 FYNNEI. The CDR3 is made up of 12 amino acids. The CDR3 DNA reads TGTGCCAGCACCGACGGGAGAGAGACCCAGTACTTC. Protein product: CASTDGRETQYF.

CDR3 sequence reads: CATSRDRSGWINEQFF. The CDR3 DNA reads TGTGCCACCAGCAGAGATAGAAGCGGATGGATTAATGAGCAGTTCTTC. V is TRBV15 and J is TRBJ2-1; D is possibly TRBD2 (5 bases). Trimming pared 0 bases from V and 7 bases from J, leaving 16 bases between. The CDR3 has 16 residues. Germline V gene sequence: CDR1 LNHNV, CDR2 YYDKDF (reference sequence).

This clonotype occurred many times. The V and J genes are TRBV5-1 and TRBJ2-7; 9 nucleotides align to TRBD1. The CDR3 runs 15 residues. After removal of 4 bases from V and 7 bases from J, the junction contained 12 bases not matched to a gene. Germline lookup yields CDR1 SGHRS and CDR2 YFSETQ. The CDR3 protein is CASSRTGEMAGEQYF. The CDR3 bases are TGCGCCAGCAGCAGGACAGGGGAAATGGCGGGAGAGCAGTACTTC.

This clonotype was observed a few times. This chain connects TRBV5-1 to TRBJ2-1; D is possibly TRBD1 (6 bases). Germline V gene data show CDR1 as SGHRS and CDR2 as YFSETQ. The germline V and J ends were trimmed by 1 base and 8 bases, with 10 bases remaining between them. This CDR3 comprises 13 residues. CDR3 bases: TGCGCCAGCAGCTTGACAGGGCGCTATGAGCAGTTCTTC. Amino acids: CASSLTGRYEQFF.

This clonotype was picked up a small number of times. The CDR3 reads CASSFAPGGGSSGDTQYF. DNA of the CDR3: TGTGCCAGCAGCTTTGCCCCAGGAGGCGGGAGCAGTGGAGATACGCAGTATTTT. The J gene is TRBJ2-3, the V gene TRBV7-2; 7 bases are a match to TRBD2. Germline lookup yields CDR1 SGHTA and CDR2 FQGNSA. V shed 3 bases, J shed 5 bases, and the junction held 17 bases outside the gene matches. The CDR3 has 18 amino acids.

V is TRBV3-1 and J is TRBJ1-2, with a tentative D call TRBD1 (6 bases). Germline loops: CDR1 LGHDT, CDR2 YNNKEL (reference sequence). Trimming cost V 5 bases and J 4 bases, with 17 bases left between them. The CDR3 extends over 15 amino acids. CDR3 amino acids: CASSSRTESFYGYTF. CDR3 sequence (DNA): TGTGCCAGCAGCTCTCGGACAGAATCTTTCTATGGCTACACCTTC. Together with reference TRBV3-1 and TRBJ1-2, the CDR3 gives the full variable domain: DTAVSQTPKYLVTQMGNDKSIKCEQNLGHDTMYWYKQDSKKFLKIMFSYNNKELIINETVPNRFSPKSPDKAHLNLHINSLELGDSAVYFCASSSRTESFYGYTFGSGTRLTVV.

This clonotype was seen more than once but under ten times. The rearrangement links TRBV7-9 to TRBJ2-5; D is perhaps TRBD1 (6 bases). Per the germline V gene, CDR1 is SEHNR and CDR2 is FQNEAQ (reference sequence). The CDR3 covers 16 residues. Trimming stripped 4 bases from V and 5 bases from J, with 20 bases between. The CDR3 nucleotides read TGTGCCAGCAGCTGGGGTTCTGGGACCCAGGGGGAGACCCAGTACTTC. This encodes CASSWGSGTQGETQYF. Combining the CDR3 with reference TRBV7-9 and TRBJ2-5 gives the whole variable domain DTGVSQNPRHKITKRGQNVTFRCDPISEHNRLYWYRQTLGQGPEFLTYFQNEAQLEKSRLLSDRFSAERPKGSFSTLEIQRTEQGDSAMYLCASSWGSGTQGETQYFGPGTRLLVL.

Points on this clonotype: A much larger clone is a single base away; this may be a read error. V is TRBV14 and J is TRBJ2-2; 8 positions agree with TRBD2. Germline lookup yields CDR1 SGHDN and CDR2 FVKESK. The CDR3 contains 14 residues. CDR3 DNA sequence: TGTGCCAGCCAGAGCGGGAGTTTCACCGGGAAGCTGTTTTTT. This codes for CASQSGSFTGKLFF. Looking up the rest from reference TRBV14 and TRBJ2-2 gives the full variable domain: EAGVTQFPSHSVIEKGQTVTLRCDPISGHDNLYWYRRVMGKEIKFLLHFVKESKQDESGMPNNRFLAERTGGTYSTLKVQPAELEDSGVYFCASQSGSFTGKLFFGEGSRLTVL.

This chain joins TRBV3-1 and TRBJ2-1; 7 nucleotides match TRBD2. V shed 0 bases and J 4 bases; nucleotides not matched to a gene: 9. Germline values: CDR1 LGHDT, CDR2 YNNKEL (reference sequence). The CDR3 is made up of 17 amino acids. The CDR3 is CASSQERGREAYNEQFF. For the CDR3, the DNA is TGTGCCAGCAGCCAAGAGAGGGGCCGGGAGGCATACAATGAGCAGTTCTTC.

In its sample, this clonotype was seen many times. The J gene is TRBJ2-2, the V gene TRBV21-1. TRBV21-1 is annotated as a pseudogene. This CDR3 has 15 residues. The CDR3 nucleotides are TGTGCCAGCAGCAAACAGGCCTCGAACACCGGGGAGCTGTTTTTT. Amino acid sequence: CASSKQASNTGELFF.

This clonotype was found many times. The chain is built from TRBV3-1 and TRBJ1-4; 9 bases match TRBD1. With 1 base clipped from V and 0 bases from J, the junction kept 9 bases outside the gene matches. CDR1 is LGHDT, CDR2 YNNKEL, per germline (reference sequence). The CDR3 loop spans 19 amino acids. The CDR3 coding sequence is TGTGCCAGCAGCCAAGTCGAGGGACAGGGAGCCGCAACTAATGAAAAACTGTTTTTT. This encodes CASSQVEGQGAATNEKLFF.

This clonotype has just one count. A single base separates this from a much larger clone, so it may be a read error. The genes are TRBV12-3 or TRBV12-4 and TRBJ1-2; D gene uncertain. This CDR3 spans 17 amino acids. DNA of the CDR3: TGTGCCAGCAGTTCTGGAGAGTTCCCGTTGTCAAACTATGGCTGCACCTTC. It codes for CASSSGEFPLSNYGCTF.

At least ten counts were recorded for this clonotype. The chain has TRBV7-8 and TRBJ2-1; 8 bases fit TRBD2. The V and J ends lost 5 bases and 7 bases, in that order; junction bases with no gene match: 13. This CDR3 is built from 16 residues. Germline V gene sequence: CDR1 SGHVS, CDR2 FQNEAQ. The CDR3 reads CASSPTWSGSRNEQFF. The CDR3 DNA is TGTGCCAGCAGCCCCACGTGGAGCGGGAGTCGTAATGAGCAGTTCTTC.

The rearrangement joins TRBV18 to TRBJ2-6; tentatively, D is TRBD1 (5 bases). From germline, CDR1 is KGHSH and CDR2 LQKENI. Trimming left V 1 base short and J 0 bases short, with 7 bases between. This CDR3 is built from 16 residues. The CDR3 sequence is CASSPQDNSGANVLTF. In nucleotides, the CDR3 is TGTGCCAGCTCACCACAGGACAACTCTGGGGCCAACGTCCTGACTTTC.

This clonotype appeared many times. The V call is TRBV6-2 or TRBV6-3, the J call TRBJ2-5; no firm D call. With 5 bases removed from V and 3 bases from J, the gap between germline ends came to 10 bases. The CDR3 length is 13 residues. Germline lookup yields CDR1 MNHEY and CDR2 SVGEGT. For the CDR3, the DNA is TGTGCCAGCAGTCCGACGGCGGAAGAGACCCAGTACTTC. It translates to CASSPTAEETQYF.